The 19 T cell receptor beta chains in this list originate from one sample, sequenced in a study of T cells in Graves' hyperthyroidism and ophthalmopathy. The source material, RNA transcripts, was used to amplify TCR beta CDR3 regions. A first-round RT-PCR of the TCR CDR3 used the HTBI primer set. MiXCR, applied by TCRdb to the multiplex PCR reads, yields one record per CDR3 protein. The table has 500,000 to 650,000 distinct CDR3 sequences, around 13% seen once. Sequencing was done on a sample of blood. Every receptor here comes from a woman aged 35 to 49 with Graves' hyperthyroidism.

This clonotype was recorded at least ten times. The chain employs TRBV29-1 and TRBJ2-3; D remains unclear. V was clipped by 3 bases and J by 4 bases, with 11 bases between them. The CDR3 spans 13 residues. Germline V gene lookup returns CDR1 SQVTM and CDR2 ANQGSEA. The CDR3 loop is CSVDPESADTQYF. The CDR3 nucleotides are TGCAGCGTTGATCCGGAATCGGCAGATACGCAGTATTTT.

The chain has TRBV4-1 and TRBJ2-7, with D tentatively TRBD2 (6 bases). The CDR3 sequence is 16 residues long. The ends were cut back, 4 bases at V and 0 bases at J, with 16 bases in the middle. Per germline, CDR1 MGHRA and CDR2 YSYEKL. CDR3 sequence reads: CASSRDPREFSYEQYF. The CDR3 bases are TGCGCCAGCAGCCGCGATCCTCGGGAGTTCTCCTACGAGCAGTACTTC.

This clonotype was counted at least ten times. The chain employs TRBV2 and TRBJ1-4; perhaps TRBD1 as D (5 bases). Germline V lookup: CDR1 SNHLY, CDR2 FYNNEI. Deletions cut 2 bases from V and 8 bases from J, with 15 bases between. There are 15 residues in the CDR3. CDR3 sequence reads: CASSEFPGQMEKLFF. Written as DNA, the CDR3 is TGTGCCAGCAGTGAATTCCCCGGACAAATGGAAAAACTGTTTTTT.

The CDR3 protein is CASIRTSEETQYF. In DNA, the CDR3 is TGTGCCAGCATTCGGACTAGCGAAGAGACCCAGTACTTC. The chain combines TRBV6-1 with TRBJ2-5, with 9 bases matching TRBD2. The germline V gene encodes CDR1 MNHNS and CDR2 SASEGT. The junction had 3 bases not matched to a gene; V was cut back by 7 bases and J by 3 bases. This CDR3 is built from 13 residues.

CDR3: CASSIVGTSGRYNEQFF. The CDR3 nucleotides are TGTGCCAGTAGTATCGTAGGGACTAGCGGGAGATACAATGAGCAGTTCTTC. The V and J genes are TRBV19 and TRBJ2-1; 14 bases match TRBD2. The CDR3 sequence is 17 residues long. Germline loops: CDR1 LNHDA, CDR2 SQIVND (reference sequence). With V trimmed by 3 bases and J by 4 bases, 5 bases remained unmatched.

With respect to this clonotype: An end of the junction differs from the germline gene, which may be a read error. The chain couples TRBV6-5 to TRBJ1-1, with a weak D call TRBD1 (5 bases). Germline V CDR1 and CDR2: MNHEY, SVGAGI. CDR3 size: 15 residues. The CDR3 DNA sequence: TGTGCCAGCAGCTACTCGGGGGGAATAAACACTGAAGCTTTCTTT. Translating gives CASSYSGGINTEAFF.

This clonotype was found many times. The chain is built from TRBV19 and TRBJ1-5, with D unresolved. Trimming took off 7 bases at V and 2 bases at J, with 12 bases between the two ends. CDR1 and CDR2 (germline): LNHDA, SQIVND (reference sequence). The CDR3 extends over 14 amino acids. The CDR3 sequence: CASTTVDGNQPQHF. CDR3 sequence (DNA): TGTGCCAGTACCACGGTGGACGGCAATCAGCCCCAGCATTTT.

This chain links TRBV5-6 with TRBJ2-7, with TRBD2 matching 11 bases. Trimming cost V 5 bases and J 5 bases; bases outside gene matches: 6. Germline V gene lookup returns CDR1 SGHDT and CDR2 YYEEEE. This CDR3 region has 14 residues. In DNA form, the CDR3 reads TGTGCCAGCAGGTTAGCGGGAGGGGTAGACGAGCAGTACTTC. It is translated as CASRLAGGVDEQYF.

As for this clonotype: This clone may be a read error of a much larger clone one base away. This chain connects TRBV10-3 to TRBJ2-7, with 10 nucleotides matching TRBD1. Germline CDR1 reads ENHRY; CDR2 reads SYGVKD. This CDR3 has 13 amino acids. V trimming: 8 bases; J trimming: 3 bases; junction bases outside the gene matches: 4. CDR3 protein: CAIARDRGYEQYF. CDR3 coding DNA: TGTGCCATCGCCCGGGACAGGGGCTACGAGCAGTACTTC.

The chain is built from TRBV28 and TRBJ1-4; D not certain. From germline, CDR1 is MDHEN and CDR2 SYDVKM. CDR3 length: 18 residues. Trimming removed 6 bases from V and 4 bases from J, with 24 bases in between. The CDR3 sequence: CASRRFSSFSALNEKLFF. The CDR3 DNA reads as TGTGCCAGCAGGAGGTTCAGCAGTTTCTCGGCGCTTAATGAAAAACTGTTTTTT. The full variable domain, with the rest looked up from reference TRBV28 and TRBJ1-4, is DVKVTQSSRYLVKRTGEKVFLECVQDMDHENMFWYRQDPGLGLRLIYFSYDVKMKEKGDIPEGYSVSREKKERFSLILESASTNQTSMYLCASRRFSSFSALNEKLFFGSGTQLSVL.

Ten or more counts support this clonotype. The V and J genes are TRBV20-1 and TRBJ2-5, with D possibly being TRBD1 or TRBD2 (5 bases each). The V end was cut by 6 bases, the J end by 5 bases, with 7 bases between. The CDR3 runs 10 residues. Germline CDR1 and CDR2: DFQATT and SNEGSKA (reference sequence). CDR3 in amino acids: CSAGTETQYF. In nucleotides, the CDR3 is TGCAGTGCCGGGACCGAGACCCAGTACTTC.

The V gene is TRBV30, the J gene TRBJ2-2; 11 nucleotides match TRBD1. The trim removed 3 bases at V and 7 bases at J, leaving 7 bases unmatched. Germline-derived CDR1 and CDR2 are GTSNPN and SVGIG (reference sequence). The length of the CDR3 is 15 residues. The CDR3 protein is CAWSPGQGAIGELFF. The CDR3 coding sequence is TGTGCCTGGAGCCCTGGACAGGGGGCAATCGGGGAGCTGTTTTTT.

This chain connects TRBV6-1 to TRBJ1-2; D is ambiguous. The CDR3 has 15 amino acids. The ends were cut back, 0 bases at V and 1 base at J, with 9 bases in the middle. CDR1 is MNHNS and CDR2 is SASEGT in the germline V gene. CDR3: CASSEALGINYGYTF. The CDR3 DNA is TGTGCCAGCAGTGAAGCACTGGGAATTAACTATGGCTACACCTTC.

This clonotype was observed at least ten times. V and J are TRBV20-1 and TRBJ2-5, with D possibly matching TRBD1 (6 bases). The germline CDR1 and CDR2 sequences are DFQATT and SNEGSKA (reference sequence). This CDR3 is built from 14 residues. Trimming shortened V by 0 bases and J by 6 bases, and 14 bases separated the two germline ends. The DNA of the CDR3 is TGCAGTGCTAGAGATCGGATGGGGGCGAAGACCCAGTACTTC. Translated: CSARDRMGAKTQYF.

Many counts were recorded for this clonotype. V usage is TRBV28 and J usage is TRBJ2-1; D is uncertain. With 6 bases removed from V and 9 bases from J, the gap between germline ends came to 9 bases. The CDR3 is made up of 11 amino acids. Per the germline V gene, CDR1 is MDHEN and CDR2 is SYDVKM. CDR3 residues: CASRFRGEQFF. In DNA, the CDR3 is TGTGCCAGCAGGTTTAGAGGTGAGCAGTTCTTC.

At least ten counts were recorded for this clonotype. J is TRBJ1-2 and V is TRBV18; perhaps TRBD1 as D (5 bases). The CDR3 is 13 residues long. Per germline, CDR1 KGHSH and CDR2 LQKENI. The V end was cut by 3 bases, the J end by 8 bases, with 13 bases between. The CDR3: CASSPTGREGYTF. The CDR3 DNA reads as TGTGCCAGCTCACCTACAGGTCGCGAGGGCTACACCTTC.

This clonotype has only one observation. The chain links TRBV28 to TRBJ2-2; perhaps TRBD1 as D (6 bases). Germline CDR1 is MDHEN and CDR2 is SYDVKM. Trimming took off 6 bases at V and 0 bases at J, with 23 bases between the two ends. The CDR3 contains 19 residues. The CDR3 region has the DNA TGTGCCAGCAGACCACGGGTGGCTAGGGGGACCTCGAACACCGGGGAGCTGTTTTTT. This sequence encodes CASRPRVARGTSNTGELFF. The entire variable domain, with the rest obtained from reference TRBV28 and TRBJ2-2, is as follows: DVKVTQSSRYLVKRTGEKVFLECVQDMDHENMFWYRQDPGLGLRLIYFSYDVKMKEKGDIPEGYSVSREKKERFSLILESASTNQTSMYLCASRPRVARGTSNTGELFFGEGSRLTVL.

This clonotype was seen ten or more times. V usage is TRBV2 and J usage is TRBJ1-4; D is uncertain. Per the germline V gene, CDR1 is SNHLY and CDR2 is FYNNEI. The CDR3 is 15 residues long. V was shortened by 6 bases and J by 7 bases, with 18 bases between the two germline ends. CDR3 residues: CASRDEGFSREKLFF. As DNA, the CDR3 is TGTGCCAGCAGGGATGAGGGATTCTCCCGTGAAAAACTGTTTTTT.

This chain connects TRBV5-1 to TRBJ2-3, with TRBD2 as a possible D gene (5 bases). V was pared by 0 bases and J by 3 bases, with 11 bases between. This CDR3 spans 15 amino acids. Germline V CDR1 and CDR2: SGHRS, YFSETQ. In DNA form, the CDR3 reads TGCGCCAGCAGCTTGGGGGAGTTTAAGACAGATACGCAGTATTTT. This gives the protein CASSLGEFKTDTQYF.